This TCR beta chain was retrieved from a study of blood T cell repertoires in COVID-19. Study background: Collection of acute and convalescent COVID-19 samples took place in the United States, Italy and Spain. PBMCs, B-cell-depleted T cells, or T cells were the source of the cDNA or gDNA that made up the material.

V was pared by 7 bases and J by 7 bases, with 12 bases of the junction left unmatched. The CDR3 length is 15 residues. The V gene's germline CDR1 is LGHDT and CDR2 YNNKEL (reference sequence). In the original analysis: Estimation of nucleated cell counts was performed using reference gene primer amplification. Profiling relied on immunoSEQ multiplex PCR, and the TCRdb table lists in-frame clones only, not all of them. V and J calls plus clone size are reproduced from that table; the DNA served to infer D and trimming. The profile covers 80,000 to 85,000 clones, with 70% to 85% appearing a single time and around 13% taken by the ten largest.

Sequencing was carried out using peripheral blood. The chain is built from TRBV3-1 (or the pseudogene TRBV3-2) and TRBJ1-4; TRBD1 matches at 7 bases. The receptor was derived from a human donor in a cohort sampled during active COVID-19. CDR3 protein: CASKLFADRAEKLFF. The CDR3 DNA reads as TGTGCCAGCAAATTGTTTGCTGACAGGGCTGAAAAACTGTTTTTT.